This TCR beta chain was profiled in a study of CD8+CD57+ T cells in acquired aplastic anemia. Study details: DNA per sorted CD4+ or CD8+ sample ranged roughly 0.19 to 30 ug, averaging roughly 3.3 ug.

Both TCR beta VDJ combination and CDR3 sequence profiling were carried out. Genomic DNA was the template for this profiling. TCRdb called the reads again in MiXCR, with one record for every CDR3 protein. The sample yields roughly 240,000 distinct CDR3 sequences, around half seen once. Whole-study results and caveats: Patients and controls shared nearly 30 CD8+ CDR3 sequences, which appeared highly expressed in patients and within their immunodominant clones.

This clonotype was counted between two and nine times. Its antigen remains unknown. Looked up from germline, CDR1 is SGHRS and CDR2 is YFSETQ. Trimming removed 3 bases from V and 7 bases from J; junction bases left unmatched: 12. CDR3 length: 15 residues. The sequenced patients had an expansion of CD8+CD57+ cells seen by flow cytometry. The J gene is TRBJ1-2, the V gene TRBV5-1, with 7 bases fitting TRBD1. The origin of this receptor is a human donor with aplastic anemia. Sample: sorted CD4+, CD8+, or CD8+CD57+ T cells (not recorded which) from PBMCs. CDR3 DNA sequence: TGCGCCAGCAGCTCGTTAGCGAGACAGGGTATTGGCTACACCTTC. Translation gives CASSSLARQGIGYTF.